This T cell receptor beta chain appears in the sequencing data of a study of blood T cells in healthy people across ages. Study outcomes and limitations: When one million T cells were used, diversity estimates were thought to be underestimates.

CDR1 and CDR2 from the germline V gene are SGHRS and YFSETQ. V trimming: 0 bases; J trimming: 8 bases; junction bases outside the gene matches: 7. This CDR3 is built from 16 residues. This clonotype was detected a few times. Its target is not known. Through a sample-barcoded 5' primer and a J-beta primer mix, a second PCR was run for about 6 to 11 cycles. TCRdb fed the 5' RACE reads into MiXCR, producing one record per CDR3 protein. The table lists about 830,000 distinct CDR3 sequences, approximately 67% of them singletons. The gene calls are TRBV5-1 and TRBJ2-1, with 11 bases fitting TRBD2. The sequence came from a man aged 25 to 40 in good health. The sequenced sample was blood. The CDR3 region is CASSLVPTSGVDEQFF. The CDR3 nucleotides read TGCGCCAGCAGCTTGGTTCCGACTAGCGGGGTAGATGAGCAGTTCTTC.